Listed below are T cell receptor beta chains from one sample, sequenced in a study of a mutant IDH1 vaccine in newly diagnosed glioma. Using immunoSEQ multiplex PCR, the repertoire was profiled, and TCRdb retains in-frame clones only, with some absent. The repertoire includes 50,000 to 75,000 clones, 75% to 85% of them detected once, and 5.5% to 7% sits in the top ten. Their antigens are not known. The sequencing used PBMCs, collected from a glioma patient whose treatment included an IDH1 peptide vaccine. These receptors originate from a middle-aged man with glioma. The CDR3 runs from the conserved cysteine through the conserved F or W. D genes are given only for firm matches. Not all rows give a size; the values are once, few, many and, for expanded clones, a class.

J gene	D gene	V gene	clone size	CDR3 protein	CDR3 DNA
TRBJ2-7	TRBD1	TRBV30	once	CAWKVGRGIGYEQYF	TGTGCCTGGAAGGTGGGCAGGGGGATCGGGTACGAGCAGTACTTC
TRBJ2-7	.	TRBV18	.	CASSPPSAYEQYF	TGTGCCAGCTCACCACCTTCAGCCTACGAGCAGTACTTC
TRBJ1-6	.	TRBV7-9	.	CASSVTTYGGNSPLHF	TGTGCCAGCAGCGTAACGACCTACGGAGGTAATTCACCCCTCCACTTT
TRBJ2-7	TRBD2	TRBV6-6	.	CASSYPLAGLTYEQYF	TGTGCCAGCAGTTACCCGCTAGCGGGTCTAACCTACGAGCAGTACTTC
TRBJ1-1	.	TRBV13	.	CASSLQGLNTEAFF	TGTGCCAGCAGCCTCCAGGGGCTGAACACTGAAGCTTTCTTT
TRBJ1-5	TRBD1	TRBV19	.	CASSSTGLGNQPQHF	TGTGCCAGTAGTTCGACAGGGTTGGGCAATCAGCCCCAGCATTTT
TRBJ1-4	TRBD1	TRBV6-1	.	CASSVDRGLSEKLFF	TGTGCCAGCAGTGTGGACAGGGGCTTAAGTGAAAAACTGTTTTTT
TRBJ2-3	.	TRBV6-1	.	CASKRGELDTQYF	TGTGCCAGCAAAAGAGGAGAGCTGGATACGCAGTATTTT
TRBJ2-2	.	TRBV5-1	few	CASSLEGNGELFF	TGCGCCAGCAGCTTGGAGGGTAACGGGGAGCTGTTTTTT
TRBJ2-1	TRBD2	TRBV19	.	CASREGSYNEQFF	TGTGCCAGTCGGGAGGGATCCTACAATGAGCAGTTCTTC
TRBJ1-1	.	TRBV6-5	.	CASSEGGGNTEAFF	TGTGCCAGCAGTGAAGGGGGTGGTAACACTGAAGCTTTCTTT
TRBJ1-3	TRBD1	TRBV10-3	.	CAISPDRGPGNTIYF	TGTGCCATCAGTCCCGACAGGGGGCCTGGAAACACCATATATTTT
TRBJ1-1	TRBD1	TRBV5-5	.	CASSSSDRGEAFF	TGTGCCAGCAGCTCCTCGGACAGGGGTGAAGCTTTCTTT
TRBJ2-2	.	TRBV7-6	.	CASSLGQGDTGELFF	TGTGCCAGCAGCTTAGGGCAGGGAGACACCGGGGAGCTGTTTTTT
TRBJ2-4	TRBD1	TRBV28	.	CASSSTGGWDIQYF	TGTGCCAGCAGTTCGACAGGGGGCTGGGACATTCAGTACTTC